A selection of T cell receptor beta chains follows, all from one sample in a study of T cell responses to AZD1222 COVID-19 vaccine. Assay used: immunoSEQ multiplex PCR; TCRdb lists only in-frame clones, some missing. The data show 130,000 to 150,000 clones, with about 86% seen just once and around 5% held by the top ten. This specimen consisted of peripheral blood, obtained 28 days after the second AZD1222 dose. The source of these receptors is an adult who received the AZD1222 COVID-19 vaccine. CDR3s include the opening cysteine and the closing phenylalanine or tryptophan. A D gene is named only where the DNA matches it firmly. Not every row has a clone size; where given, it reads once, few, many or a size class.

clone_size: NA
j_call: TRBJ1-2
d_call: TRBD1
v_call: TRBV10-2
cdr3_nt: TGCGCCAGCAGGCCAGGGGGAAGCAGGGATGGCTACACCTTC
cdr3_aa: CASRPGGSRDGYTF

clone_size: NA
j_call: TRBJ1-1
d_call: TRBD1
v_call: TRBV7-9
cdr3_nt: TGTGCCAGCAGCCAGGGACAGGGCTCTGAAGCTTTCTTT
cdr3_aa: CASSQGQGSEAFF

clone_size: NA
j_call: TRBJ2-1
d_call: TRBD2
v_call: TRBV7-9
cdr3_nt: TGTGCCAGCAGGGCTAATAGCGGGGGTATAAACAATGAGCAGTTCTTC
cdr3_aa: CASRANSGGINNEQFF

clone_size: NA
j_call: TRBJ1-1
d_call: TRBD1
v_call: TRBV7-6
cdr3_nt: TGTGCCAGCAGCCCGACGGACAGGGGGCGGGTCGGGAACACTGAAGCTTTCTTT
cdr3_aa: CASSPTDRGRVGNTEAFF

clone_size: NA
j_call: TRBJ1-1
d_call: NA
v_call: TRBV7-8
cdr3_nt: TGTGCCAGCAGCTTCGGCGGGGGGGAAGGCACTGAAGCTTTCTTT
cdr3_aa: CASSFGGGEGTEAFF

clone_size: NA
j_call: TRBJ1-1
d_call: NA
v_call: TRBV28
cdr3_nt: TGTGCCAGCAGTTTAGGGCGGGCGGGAACTGAAGCTTTCTTT
cdr3_aa: CASSLGRAGTEAFF

clone_size: few
j_call: TRBJ1-4
d_call: TRBD1
v_call: TRBV10-3
cdr3_nt: TGTGCCATCAGTGAGGAGACAGGGGGGGAAAAACTGTTTTTT
cdr3_aa: CAISEETGGEKLFF

clone_size: NA
j_call: TRBJ2-2
d_call: NA
v_call: TRBV10-1
cdr3_nt: TGCGCCAGCAGTGAGAGGGTGACCGGGGAGCTGTTTTTT
cdr3_aa: CASSERVTGELFF

clone_size: NA
j_call: TRBJ1-5
d_call: NA
v_call: TRBV7-9
cdr3_nt: TGTGCCAGCAGCTTGGGGGGATTCGGCAATCAGCCCCAGCATTTT
cdr3_aa: CASSLGGFGNQPQHF

clone_size: NA
j_call: TRBJ1-6
d_call: TRBD1
v_call: TRBV5-4
cdr3_nt: TGTGCCAGCAGCGCCTCAAGGACAGGGGGCGCGGCATCACCCCTCCACTTT
cdr3_aa: CASSASRTGGAASPLHF

clone_size: NA
j_call: TRBJ1-6
d_call: NA
v_call: TRBV7-2
cdr3_nt: TGTGCCAGCAGCCGGTATAATTCACCCCTCCACTTT
cdr3_aa: CASSRYNSPLHF

clone_size: NA
j_call: TRBJ2-3
d_call: NA
v_call: TRBV10-2
cdr3_nt: TGCGCCAGCAGGAGGCCAGGGCTCCGTGACACAGATACGCAGTATTTT
cdr3_aa: CASRRPGLRDTDTQYF

clone_size: NA
j_call: TRBJ2-2
d_call: TRBD1
v_call: TRBV5-1
cdr3_nt: TGCGCCAGCAGCAGGACAGGGGGTGAAGCCGGGGAGCTGTTTTTT
cdr3_aa: CASSRTGGEAGELFF

clone_size: NA
j_call: TRBJ1-1
d_call: NA
v_call: TRBV6-5
cdr3_nt: TGTGCCAGCAGTTACCCCCCAAACACTGAAGCTTTCTTT
cdr3_aa: CASSYPPNTEAFF

clone_size: NA
j_call: TRBJ1-1
d_call: NA
v_call: TRBV6-4
cdr3_nt: TGTGCCAGCAGTGACTCGAACAGGGTAACTGAAGCTTTCTTT
cdr3_aa: CASSDSNRVTEAFF

clone_size: NA
j_call: TRBJ2-7
d_call: NA
v_call: TRBV7-2
cdr3_nt: TGTGCCAGCAGCTTGGAAGGGAGGACCTACGAGCAGTACTTC
cdr3_aa: CASSLEGRTYEQYF

clone_size: NA
j_call: TRBJ2-5
d_call: NA
v_call: TRBV18
cdr3_nt: TGTGCCAGCTCACCGGGAAACCGCCAAGAGACCCAGTACTTC
cdr3_aa: CASSPGNRQETQYF

clone_size: NA
j_call: TRBJ2-1
d_call: NA
v_call: TRBV7-2
cdr3_nt: TGTGCCAGCACCCCCCGGAACTACAATGAGCAGTTCTTC
cdr3_aa: CASTPRNYNEQFF

clone_size: NA
j_call: TRBJ2-1
d_call: TRBD2
v_call: TRBV6-5
cdr3_nt: TGTGCCAGCAGAATAGCGGGGCTATCCTACAATGAGCAGTTCTTC
cdr3_aa: CASRIAGLSYNEQFF

clone_size: NA
j_call: TRBJ2-5
d_call: TRBD2
v_call: TRBV10-1
cdr3_nt: TGCGCCAGCAGTGACCAGCGGGGAGGGGAGACCCAGTACTTC
cdr3_aa: CASSDQRGGETQYF